A single sample gave rise to the 3 T cell receptor beta chains below, sequenced in a study of cytomegalovirus exposure and HLA in healthy donors. The study ran its PCR with 60 Vbeta and 13 Jbeta primers. Clones were sequenced by immunoSEQ multiplex PCR, and TCRdb holds only the in-frame ones, with some missing. The sample lists some 190,000 clones; about 9% were seen once. Sequencing was done on a sample of PBMCs. These receptors came from a woman in her 30s in good health and CMV-seropositive.

The chain links TRBV6-6 to TRBJ2-7; D gene uncertain. Germline V gene sequence: CDR1 MNHNY, CDR2 SVGAGI (reference sequence). Deletions cut 4 bases from V and 0 bases from J, with 10 bases between. The CDR3 runs to 14 residues. The chain's CDR3 is CASSLNSNSYEQYF. The CDR3 nucleotides read TGTGCCAGCAGTTTGAACAGCAACTCCTACGAGCAGTACTTC.

The gene calls are TRBV15 and TRBJ2-1; 7 nucleotides match TRBD2. J lost 6 bases, V lost 0 bases, and 8 bases had no gene match. This CDR3 spans 16 amino acids. Germline V lookup: CDR1 LNHNV, CDR2 YYDKDF (reference sequence). CDR3 in DNA: TGTGCCACCAGCAGAGACGGGAGGCCTGGTGGCAATGAGCAGTTCTTC. Its protein is CATSRDGRPGGNEQFF. Based on the CDR3 plus reference TRBV15 and TRBJ2-1, the full variable domain is DAMVIQNPRYQVTQFGKPVTLSCSQTLNHNVMYWYQQKSSQAPKLLFHYYDKDFNNEADTPDNFQSRRPNTSFCFLDIRSPGLGDTAMYLCATSRDGRPGGNEQFFGPGTRLTVL.

J is TRBJ2-3 and V is TRBV7-8; possible D gene TRBD2, 5 bases. Germline CDR1 is SGHVS and CDR2 is FQNEAQ. This CDR3 region has 14 residues. The V gene lost 2 bases and the J gene lost 0 bases, with 6 bases spanning the gap. CDR3 amino acids: CASSLRTSTDTQYF. The CDR3 region has the DNA TGTGCCAGCAGCTTACGGACTAGCACAGATACGCAGTATTTT. Looking up the rest from reference TRBV7-8 and TRBJ2-3 gives the full variable domain: GAGVSQSPRYKVAKRGQDVALRCDPISGHVSLFWYQQALGQGPEFLTYFQNEAQLDKSGLPSDRFFAERPEGSVSTLKIQRTQQEDSAVYLCASSLRTSTDTQYFGPGTRLTVL.